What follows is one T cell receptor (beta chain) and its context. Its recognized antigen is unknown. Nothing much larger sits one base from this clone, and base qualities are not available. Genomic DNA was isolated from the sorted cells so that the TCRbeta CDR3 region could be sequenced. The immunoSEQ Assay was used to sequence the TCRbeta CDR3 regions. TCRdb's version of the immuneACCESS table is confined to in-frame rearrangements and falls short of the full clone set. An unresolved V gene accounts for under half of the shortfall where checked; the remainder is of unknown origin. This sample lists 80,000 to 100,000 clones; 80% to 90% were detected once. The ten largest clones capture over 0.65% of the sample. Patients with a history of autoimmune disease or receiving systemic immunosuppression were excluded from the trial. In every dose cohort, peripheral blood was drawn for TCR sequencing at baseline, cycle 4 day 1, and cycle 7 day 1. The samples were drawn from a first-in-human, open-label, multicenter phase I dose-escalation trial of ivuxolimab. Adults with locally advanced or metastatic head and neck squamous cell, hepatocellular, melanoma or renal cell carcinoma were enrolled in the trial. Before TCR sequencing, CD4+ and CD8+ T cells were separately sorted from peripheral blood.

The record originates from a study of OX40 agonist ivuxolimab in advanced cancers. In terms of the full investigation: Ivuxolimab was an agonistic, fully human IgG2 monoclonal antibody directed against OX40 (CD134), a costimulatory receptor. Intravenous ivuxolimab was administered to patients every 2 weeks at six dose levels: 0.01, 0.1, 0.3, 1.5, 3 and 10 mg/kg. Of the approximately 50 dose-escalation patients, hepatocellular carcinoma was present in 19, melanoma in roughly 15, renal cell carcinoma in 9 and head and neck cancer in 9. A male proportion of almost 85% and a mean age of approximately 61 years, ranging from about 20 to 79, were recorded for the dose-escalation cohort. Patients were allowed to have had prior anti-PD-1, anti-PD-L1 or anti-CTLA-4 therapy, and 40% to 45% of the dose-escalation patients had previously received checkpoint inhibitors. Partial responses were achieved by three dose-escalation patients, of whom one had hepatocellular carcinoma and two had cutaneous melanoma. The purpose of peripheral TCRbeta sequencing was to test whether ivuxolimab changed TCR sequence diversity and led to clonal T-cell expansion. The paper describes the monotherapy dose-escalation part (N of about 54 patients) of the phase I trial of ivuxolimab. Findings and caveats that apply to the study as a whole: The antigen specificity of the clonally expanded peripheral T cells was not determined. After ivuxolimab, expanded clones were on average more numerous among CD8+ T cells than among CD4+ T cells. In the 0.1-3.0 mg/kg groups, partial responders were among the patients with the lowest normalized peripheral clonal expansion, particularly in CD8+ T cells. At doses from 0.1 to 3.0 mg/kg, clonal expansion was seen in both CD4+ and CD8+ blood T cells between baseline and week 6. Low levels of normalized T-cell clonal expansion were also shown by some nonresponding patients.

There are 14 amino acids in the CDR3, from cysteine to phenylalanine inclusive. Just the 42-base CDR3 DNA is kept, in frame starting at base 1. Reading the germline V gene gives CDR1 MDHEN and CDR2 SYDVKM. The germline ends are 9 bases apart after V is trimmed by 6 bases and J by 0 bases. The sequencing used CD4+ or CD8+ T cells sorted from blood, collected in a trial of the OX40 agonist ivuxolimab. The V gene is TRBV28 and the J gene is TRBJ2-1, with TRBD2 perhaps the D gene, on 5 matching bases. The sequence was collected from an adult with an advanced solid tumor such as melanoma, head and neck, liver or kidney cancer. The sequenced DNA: TGTGCCAGCAGCGACTATAGCTCCTACAATGAGCAGTTCTTC. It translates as CASSDYSSYNEQFF.